This T cell receptor beta chain comes out of a study of blood T cells in healthy people across ages. The CDR3 runs to 16 residues. The trim removed 1 base at V and 4 bases at J, leaving 11 bases unmatched. Germline CDR1 and CDR2: SQVTM and ANQGSEA. The use of a sample-barcoded 5' primer and a J-beta primer mix characterized a second PCR of about 6 to 11 cycles. MiXCR, applied by TCRdb to the 5' RACE reads, yields one record per CDR3 protein. The sample holds over 750,000 distinct CDR3 sequences; approximately 25% are singletons and the top ten take just under 9.5%. Separately, the same data were catalogued under a study of T cells of mothers and their children. That paper notes: Thymic selection molds TCR recombination output in much the same way for related pairs as for unrelated pairs.

The gene calls are TRBV29-1 and TRBJ1-2, with 8 positions matching TRBD1. The specimen was blood. This TCR came from a boy younger than 18 in good health. CDR3 nucleotides: TGCAGCGTTGAAGGGAGTAACAGGGGGATCGGCTATGGCTACACCTTC. Its protein is CSVEGSNRGIGYGYTF. Combining the CDR3 with reference TRBV29-1 and TRBJ1-2 gives the whole variable domain SAVISQKPSRDICQRGTSLTIQCQVDSQVTMMFWYRQQPGQSLTLIATANQGSEATYESGFVIDKFPISRPNLTFSTLTVSNMSPEDSSIYLCSVEGSNRGIGYGYTFGSGTRLTVV.